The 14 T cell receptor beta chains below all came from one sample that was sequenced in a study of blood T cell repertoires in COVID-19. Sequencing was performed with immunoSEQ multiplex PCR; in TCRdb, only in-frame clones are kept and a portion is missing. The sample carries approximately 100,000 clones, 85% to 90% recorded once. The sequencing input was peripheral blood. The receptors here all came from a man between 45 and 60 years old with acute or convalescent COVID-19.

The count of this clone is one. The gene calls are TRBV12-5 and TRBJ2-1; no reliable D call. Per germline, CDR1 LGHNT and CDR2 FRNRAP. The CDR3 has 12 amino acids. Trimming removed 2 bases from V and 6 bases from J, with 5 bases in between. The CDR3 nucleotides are TGTGCTAGTGGTTTGTTCCGCAATGAGCAGTTCTTC. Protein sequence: CASGLFRNEQFF.

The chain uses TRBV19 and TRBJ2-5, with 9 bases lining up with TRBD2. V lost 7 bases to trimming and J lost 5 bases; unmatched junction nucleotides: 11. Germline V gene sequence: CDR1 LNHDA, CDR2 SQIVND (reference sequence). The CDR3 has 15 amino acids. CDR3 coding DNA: TGTGCCAGTACTTCGAATAGCGGGAGAGGTGAGACCCAGTACTTC. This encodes CASTSNSGRGETQYF.

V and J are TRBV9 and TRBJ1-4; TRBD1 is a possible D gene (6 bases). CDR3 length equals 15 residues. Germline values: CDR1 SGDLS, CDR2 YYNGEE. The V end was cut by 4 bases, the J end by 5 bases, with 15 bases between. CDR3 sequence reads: CASSKSRGSNEKLFF. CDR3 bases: TGTGCCAGCAGCAAGAGTAGGGGGTCAAATGAAAAACTGTTTTTT.

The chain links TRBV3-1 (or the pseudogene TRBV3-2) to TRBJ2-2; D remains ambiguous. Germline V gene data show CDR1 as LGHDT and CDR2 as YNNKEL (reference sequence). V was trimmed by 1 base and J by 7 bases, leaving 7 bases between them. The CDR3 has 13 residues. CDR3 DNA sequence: TGTGCCAGCAGCCAAGCCAGACACGGGGAGCTGTTTTTT. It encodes CASSQARHGELFF.

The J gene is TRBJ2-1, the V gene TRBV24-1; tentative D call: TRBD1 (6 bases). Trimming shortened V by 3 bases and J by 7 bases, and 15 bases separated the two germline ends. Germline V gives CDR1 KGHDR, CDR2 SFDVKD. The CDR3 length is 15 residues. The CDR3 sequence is CATSDPPTGNNEQFF. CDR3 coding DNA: TGTGCCACCAGTGATCCCCCCACAGGGAATAATGAGCAGTTCTTC.

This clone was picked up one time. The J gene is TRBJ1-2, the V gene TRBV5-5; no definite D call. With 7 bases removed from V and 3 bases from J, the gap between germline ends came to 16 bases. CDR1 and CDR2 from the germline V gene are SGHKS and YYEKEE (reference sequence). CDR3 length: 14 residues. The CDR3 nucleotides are TGTGCCAGCCAGGATGGTGGCTCTTACTATGGCTACACCTTC. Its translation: CASQDGGSYYGYTF. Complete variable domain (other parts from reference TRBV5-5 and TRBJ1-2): DAGVTQSPTHLIKTRGQQVTLRCSPISGHKSVSWYQQVLGQGPQFIFQYYEKEERGRGNFPDRFSARQFPNYSSELNVNALLLGDSALYLCASQDGGSYYGYTFGSGTRLTVV.

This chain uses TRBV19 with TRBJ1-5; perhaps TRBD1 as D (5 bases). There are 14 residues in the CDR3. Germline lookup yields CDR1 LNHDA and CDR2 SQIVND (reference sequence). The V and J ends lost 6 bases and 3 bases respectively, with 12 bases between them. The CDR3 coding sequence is TGTGCCAGTAGGATGGGGCTAAACAATCAGCCCCAGCATTTT. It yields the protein CASRMGLNNQPQHF.

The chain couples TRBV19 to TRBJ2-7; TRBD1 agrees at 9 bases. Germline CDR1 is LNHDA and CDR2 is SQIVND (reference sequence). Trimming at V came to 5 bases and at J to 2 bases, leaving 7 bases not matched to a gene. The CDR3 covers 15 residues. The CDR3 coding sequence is TGTGCCAGTAGTCGGTTTGACAGGGGGGCCTACGAGCAGTACTTC. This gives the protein CASSRFDRGAYEQYF.

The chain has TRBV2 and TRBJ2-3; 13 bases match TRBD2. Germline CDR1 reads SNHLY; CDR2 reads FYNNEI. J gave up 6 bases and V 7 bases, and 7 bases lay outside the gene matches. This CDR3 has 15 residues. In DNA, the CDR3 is TGTGCCAGCAACCCCACACTAGCGGGAGGGGATACGCAGTATTTT. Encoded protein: CASNPTLAGGDTQYF.

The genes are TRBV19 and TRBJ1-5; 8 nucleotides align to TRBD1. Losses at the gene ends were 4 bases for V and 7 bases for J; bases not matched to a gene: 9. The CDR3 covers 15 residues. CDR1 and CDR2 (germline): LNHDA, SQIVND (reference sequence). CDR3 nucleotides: TGTGCCAGTAGTAACCAAGGACAGGGTGCGCAGCCCCAGCATTTT. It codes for CASSNQGQGAQPQHF.

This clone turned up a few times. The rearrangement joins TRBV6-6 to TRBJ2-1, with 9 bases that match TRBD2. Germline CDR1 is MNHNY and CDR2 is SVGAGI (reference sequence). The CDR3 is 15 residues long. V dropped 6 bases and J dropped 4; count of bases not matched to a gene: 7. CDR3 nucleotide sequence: TGTGCCAGCAGATCGCGGGAGGGCATGTACAATGAGCAGTTCTTC. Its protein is CASRSREGMYNEQFF.

Written as DNA, the CDR3 is TGTGCCAGCAGCTTAGATGGCCTAGCGGCGAACACCGGGGAGCTGTTTTTT. Its protein product is CASSLDGLAANTGELFF. This chain connects TRBV7-8 to TRBJ2-2; TRBD2 matches 7 bases. V lost 1 base, J lost 0 bases, and 5 bases stayed unmatched. Looked up from germline, CDR1 is SGHVS and CDR2 is FQNEAQ. The CDR3 loop spans 17 amino acids.

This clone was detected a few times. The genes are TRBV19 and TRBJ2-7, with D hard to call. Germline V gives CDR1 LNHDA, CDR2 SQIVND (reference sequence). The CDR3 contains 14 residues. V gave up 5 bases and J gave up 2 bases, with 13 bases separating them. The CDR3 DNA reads TGTGCCAGTAGTGGCGTTGGGCCCCCCTACGAGCAGTACTTC. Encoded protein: CASSGVGPPYEQYF.

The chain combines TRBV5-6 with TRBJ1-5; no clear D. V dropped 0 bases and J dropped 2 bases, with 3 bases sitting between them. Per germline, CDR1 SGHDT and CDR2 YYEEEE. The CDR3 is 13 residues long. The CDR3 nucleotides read TGTGCCAGCAGCTTGGTCGGCAATCAGCCCCAGCATTTT. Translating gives CASSLVGNQPQHF.